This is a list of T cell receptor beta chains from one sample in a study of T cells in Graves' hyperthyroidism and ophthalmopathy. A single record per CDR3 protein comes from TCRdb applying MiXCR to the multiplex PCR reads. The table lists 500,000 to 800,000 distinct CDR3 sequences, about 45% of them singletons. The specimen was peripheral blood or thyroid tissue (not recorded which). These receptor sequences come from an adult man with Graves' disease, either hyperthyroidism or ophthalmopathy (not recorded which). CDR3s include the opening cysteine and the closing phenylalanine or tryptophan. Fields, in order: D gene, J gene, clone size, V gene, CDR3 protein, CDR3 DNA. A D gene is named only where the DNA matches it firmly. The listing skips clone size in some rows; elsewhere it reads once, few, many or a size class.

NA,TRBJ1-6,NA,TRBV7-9,CASSLSGRPDSPLHF,TGTGCCAGCAGTTTATCGGGCCGCCCAGATTCACCCCTCCACTTT
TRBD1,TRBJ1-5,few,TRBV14,CASSQDLRTGPRQPQHF,TGTGCCAGCAGCCAAGATCTTCGGACAGGGCCCCGCCAGCCCCAGCATTTT
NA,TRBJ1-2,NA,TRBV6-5,CASFGGSYGYTF,TGTGCCAGCTTTGGGGGCAGCTATGGCTACACCTTC
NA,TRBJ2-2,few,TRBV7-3,CASSQEVGITGELFF,TGCGCCAGCAGCCAAGAAGTAGGAATCACCGGGGAGCTGTTTTTT
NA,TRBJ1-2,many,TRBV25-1,CASSEFPSGGQDGYTF,TGTGCCAGCAGTGAATTCCCCTCCGGGGGGCAGGATGGCTACACCTTC
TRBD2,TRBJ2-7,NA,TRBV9,CASSERAGRAWGYEQYF,TGTGCCAGCAGCGAACGAGCGGGAAGGGCCTGGGGATACGAGCAGTACTTC
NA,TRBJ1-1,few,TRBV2,CASSFQGHTEAFF,TGTGCCAGCAGTTTCCAGGGTCACACTGAAGCTTTCTTT
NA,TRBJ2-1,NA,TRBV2,CASSDSGLGEQFF,TGTGCCAGCAGTGACTCAGGCTTAGGCGAGCAGTTCTTC
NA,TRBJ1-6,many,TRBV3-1,CASSQDGFTLHF,TGTGCCAGCAGCCAAGATGGCTTCACCCTCCACTTT
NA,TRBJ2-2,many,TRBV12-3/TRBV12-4,CASSLGGANTGELFF,TGTGCCAGCAGTTTGGGCGGAGCGAACACCGGGGAGCTGTTTTTT
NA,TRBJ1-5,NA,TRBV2,CASSEDGRNQPQHF,TGTGCCAGCAGTGAAGATGGGCGAAATCAGCCCCAGCATTTT
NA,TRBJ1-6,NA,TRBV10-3,CAISAVRDRGGSPLHF,TGTGCCATCAGTGCAGTGAGGGACCGTGGTGGTTCACCCCTCCACTTT
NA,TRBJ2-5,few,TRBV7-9,CASSLTVWEDQETQYF,TGTGCCAGCAGCTTGACGGTTTGGGAAGATCAAGAGACCCAGTACTTC
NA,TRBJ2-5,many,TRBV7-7,CASSLVGGVETQYF,TGTGCTAGCAGCTTAGTTGGGGGCGTAGAGACCCAGTACTTC
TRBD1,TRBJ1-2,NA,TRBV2,CASSAESGQGKGYGYTF,TGTGCCAGCAGTGCCGAATCGGGACAGGGGAAGGGCTATGGCTACACCTTC
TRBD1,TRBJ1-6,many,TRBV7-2,CASSRFGTGGGSPLHF,TGTGCCAGCAGCCGATTCGGGACAGGGGGCGGTTCACCCCTCCACTTT
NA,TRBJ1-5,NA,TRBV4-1,CASSQRMGNQPQHF,TGCGCCAGCAGCCAAAGGATGGGAAATCAGCCCCAGCATTTT
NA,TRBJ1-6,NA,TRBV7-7,CASKVGNSPLHF,TGTGCTAGCAAAGTGGGTAATTCACCCCTCCACTTT
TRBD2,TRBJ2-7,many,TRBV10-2,CASRGTGGGDF,TGCGCCAGCAGGGGGACTGGGGGAGGGGACTTC
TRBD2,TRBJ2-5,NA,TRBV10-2,CASSESSSGGPQETQYF,TGCGCCAGCAGTGAGTCGTCTAGCGGGGGCCCCCAAGAGACCCAGTACTTC
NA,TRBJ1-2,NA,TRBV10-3,CAISWGRETSNYGYTF,TGTGCCATCAGTTGGGGCCGCGAGACCTCTAACTATGGCTACACCTTC
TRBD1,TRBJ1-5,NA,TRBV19,CASKGDRARQPQHF,TGTGCCAGTAAGGGGGACAGGGCCCGGCAGCCCCAGCATTTT
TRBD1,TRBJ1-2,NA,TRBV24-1,CATSDPSDRGGYTF,TGTGCCACCAGTGATCCCTCTGACAGGGGAGGCTACACCTTC
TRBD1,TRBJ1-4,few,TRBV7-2,CASSRGSRGNEKLFF,TGTGCCAGCAGCCGAGGGAGCAGGGGGAATGAAAAACTGTTTTTT
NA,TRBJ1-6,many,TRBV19,CASSRDGDNSPLHF,TGTGCCAGTAGCAGGGACGGTGATAATTCACCCCTCCACTTT
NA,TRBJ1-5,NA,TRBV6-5,CASSQRGGNQPQHF,TGTGCCAGCTCCCAAAGAGGGGGCAATCAGCCCCAGCATTTT